This T cell receptor beta chain was obtained from a study of shared clonotypes between healthy human individuals. Naive CD8 cells lacked CD45RO and underwent positive selection for CCR7, leaving out terminally differentiated effector memory CD45RA+ cells. This clone was seen only once. Antigen: not known. The CDR3 runs 14 residues. From germline, CDR1 is MNHNY and CDR2 SVGAGI (reference sequence). The J segment lost 5 bases and the V segment lost 1 base, leaving 4 bases of the junction unmatched. Broader study findings: The represented genetic and exposure-history diversity was limited by the small number of donors.

TCRdb keeps only in-frame clones here, not all; method: immunoSEQ multiplex PCR. The sample yields hundreds of thousands of clones, approximately 96% seen once. The chain is built from TRBV6-6 and TRBJ2-5; TRBD1 aligns across 7 bases. Sequenced: naive CD8+ T cells sorted from blood. This clonotype was sampled from a woman in her twenties or thirties in good health. This chain's CDR3 is CASSYLTGKETQYF. The CDR3 nucleotides are TGTGCCAGCAGTTACTTGACAGGGAAGGAGACCCAGTACTTC.